These 11 T cell receptor beta chains came from one sample sequenced in a study of early T cells in non-severe SARS-CoV-2 infection. MiXCR was run by TCRdb on the 5' RACE reads, yielding one entry per CDR3 protein. The repertoire has 48,000 or so distinct CDR3 sequences, more than 5.5% of them found once; the top ten carry under 8%. Sequences were derived from whole blood, sampled at baseline. All receptors come from an adult who was a healthcare worker with PCR-confirmed SARS-CoV-2 infection or an uninfected control (not recorded which).

A few counts support this clonotype. This chain connects TRBV12-3 or TRBV12-4 to TRBJ1-5, with a weak D call TRBD1 (5 bases). The length of the CDR3 is 16 residues. Between the trimmed V and J ends, which lost 2 bases and 0 bases, there was a span of 11 bases. The CDR3 nucleotides read TGTGCCAGCAGTTTATGGGGGAGCGGTAGCAATCAGCCCCAGCATTTT. It translates to CASSLWGSGSNQPQHF.

There are many counts of this clonotype. The gene calls are TRBV19 and TRBJ2-7, with D perhaps matching TRBD1 (5 bases). V was trimmed by 5 bases and J by 6 bases, leaving 14 bases between them. Per the germline V gene, CDR1 is LNHDA and CDR2 is SQIVND (reference sequence). The CDR3 is made up of 13 amino acids. The DNA of the CDR3 is TGTGCCAGTAGTGGCCAGTTAAGGGGCGAGCAGTACTTC. Residues: CASSGQLRGEQYF.

This chain joins TRBV5-1 and TRBJ2-7, with TRBD2 matching 7 bases. Per the germline V gene, CDR1 is SGHRS and CDR2 is YFSETQ. V lost 2 bases, J lost 0 bases, and 2 bases stayed unmatched. This CDR3 is 14 amino acids long. Here the CDR3 reads CASSFSGSSYEQYF. The CDR3 nucleotides read TGCGCCAGCAGCTTTAGCGGGTCCTCCTACGAGCAGTACTTC.

This clonotype was detected ten times or more. The V and J genes are TRBV3-1 and TRBJ1-5; D not resolved. The germline V gene encodes CDR1 LGHDT and CDR2 YNNKEL (reference sequence). Trimming left V 0 bases short and J 6 bases short, with 12 bases between. The CDR3 has 15 residues. The CDR3: CASSQDWAGSQPQHF. In nucleotides, the CDR3 is TGTGCCAGCAGCCAAGATTGGGCGGGTAGTCAGCCCCAGCATTTT. Full variable domain (outside the CDR3, taken from reference TRBV3-1 and TRBJ1-5): DTAVSQTPKYLVTQMGNDKSIKCEQNLGHDTMYWYKQDSKKFLKIMFSYNNKELIINETVPNRFSPKSPDKAHLNLHINSLELGDSAVYFCASSQDWAGSQPQHFGDGTRLSIL.

This clonotype was found many times. The rearrangement joins TRBV7-3 to TRBJ2-1, with D tentatively TRBD2 (6 bases). V was shortened by 2 bases and J by 4 bases, with 12 bases between the two germline ends. CDR1 is SGHTA, CDR2 FQGTGA, per germline. The CDR3 has 15 residues. The CDR3 sequence: CASSLVGGGYNEQFF. The CDR3 nucleotides are TGTGCCAGCAGCTTAGTGGGGGGAGGTTACAATGAGCAGTTCTTC. Using reference TRBV7-3 and TRBJ2-1 for the parts outside the CDR3, the full variable domain is GAGVSQTPSNKVTEKGKYVELRCDPISGHTALYWYRQSLGQGPEFLIYFQGTGAADDSGLPNDRFFAVRPEGSVSTLKIQRTERGDSAVYLCASSLVGGGYNEQFFGPGTRLTVL.

The rearrangement joins TRBV19 to TRBJ1-4; D gene uncertain. V was clipped by 3 bases and J by 0 bases, with 8 bases between them. The CDR3 spans 15 residues. Germline V gene lookup returns CDR1 LNHDA and CDR2 SQIVND (reference sequence). This CDR3 reads CASSMSGSTNEKLFF. In DNA form, the CDR3 reads TGTGCCAGTAGTATGAGTGGATCAACTAATGAAAAACTGTTTTTT.

This sequence joins TRBV7-2 and TRBJ2-1; D unclear. The CDR3 is 17 residues long. The V and J ends lost 1 base and 7 bases respectively, with 20 bases between them. The V gene's germline CDR1 is SGHTA and CDR2 FQGNSA. This chain's CDR3 is CASSLGVVAATTNEQFF. As DNA, the CDR3 is TGTGCCAGCAGCTTAGGGGTCGTGGCAGCTACGACGAATGAGCAGTTCTTC. The variable domain in full, with the rest retrieved from reference TRBV7-2 and TRBJ2-1, is GAGVSQSPSNKVTEKGKDVELRCDPISGHTALYWYRQSLGQGLEFLIYFQGNSAPDKSGLPSDRFSAERTGGSVSTLTIQRTQQEDSAVYLCASSLGVVAATTNEQFFGPGTRLTVL.

Details on this clonotype: This may stem from a read error, because a much larger clone lies one nucleotide away. The chain's CDR3 is CASAPPGGRHTEVFF. CDR3 bases: TGTGCCAGCGCCCCCCCCGGGGGCAGACACACTGAAGTTTTCTTT. The chain has TRBV6-6 and TRBJ1-1; D perhaps matches TRBD1 (6 bases). Per germline, CDR1 MNHNY and CDR2 SVGAGI (reference sequence). The CDR3 has 15 amino acids.

The gene calls are TRBV5-4 and TRBJ2-7; 9 nucleotides match TRBD1. The CDR3 extends over 17 amino acids. Germline V gene data show CDR1 as SGHNT and CDR2 as YYREEE (reference sequence). Unmatched junction bases numbered 9, after V lost 0 bases and J lost 2 bases. In DNA, the CDR3 is TGTGCCAGCAGCTTGGGTCCCGGGACAGGGTCGACCTACGAGCAGTACTTC. This translates into CASSLGPGTGSTYEQYF.

This clonotype appeared a few times. The chain employs TRBV20-1 and TRBJ2-1; D is uncertain. V lost 2 bases and J lost 4, with 12 bases in between. The CDR3 consists of 14 residues. The germline CDR1 and CDR2 sequences are DFQATT and SNEGSKA (reference sequence). CDR3 sequence reads: CSARSGLGYNEQFF. CDR3 sequence (DNA): TGCAGTGCTAGAAGTGGGCTGGGGTACAATGAGCAGTTCTTC.

This clonotype was observed at least ten times. This CDR3 is CASSLWGDGQPQHF. The CDR3 region has the DNA TGTGCCAGCAGTTTATGGGGGGATGGGCAGCCCCAGCATTTT. V usage is TRBV27 and J usage is TRBJ1-5; D is perhaps TRBD1 (5 bases). This CDR3 has 14 amino acids. Germline loops: CDR1 MNHEY, CDR2 SMNVEV (reference sequence). Trimming left V 1 base short and J 7 bases short, with 11 bases between.